This T cell receptor (beta chain) was retrieved from a study of vaccination and CD4 T cells after COVID-19. Treatment specified: approximately 10-day PBMC culture with coronavirus spike peptide pools or control peptides (ViraFEST assay). Cultured CD4+ T cells had their DNA profiled by the Oncomine TCR Beta short-read assay. MiXCR, run by TCRdb on the PCR reads, gives a single entry per CDR3 protein. Of 13,000 or so distinct CDR3 sequences listed, over 40% are singletons. As concerns this clonotype: Its antigen remains unknown.

The V end lost 6 bases, the J end lost 2 bases, and 12 bases lay between the germline ends. CDR3 length: 14 residues. Germline-derived CDR1 and CDR2 are SNHLY and FYNNEI. This receptor was obtained from a human donor who had recovered from COVID-19. The sequencing sample was made of CD4+ T cells from blood, cultured in vitro. The chain is built from TRBV2 and TRBJ2-3; weak D call: TRBD2 (5 bases). CDR3 sequence: CASSWTSHTDTQYF. The DNA of the CDR3 is TGTGCCAGCAGCTGGACTTCCCACACAGATACGCAGTATTTT.